This T cell receptor beta chain was found in a study of graft-versus-host responses after intestinal transplantation. Study context: Transplant types were multivisceral, liver-intestinal, or isolated intestinal. Following induction with anti-thymocyte globulin, all recipients were given tacrolimus and steroids for about three years. Study-wide findings and caveats: Circulating GvH clones peaking coincided with falling HvG clones soon after transplant.

V was cut by 5 bases and J by 2 bases, with 13 bases left in between. Germline V gene data show CDR1 as LNHDA and CDR2 as SQIVND (reference sequence). The length of the CDR3 is 15 residues. Some clones are missing from TCRdb's copy, which holds only in-frame ones; the method was immunoSEQ multiplex PCR. The sample includes about 38,000 clones, under 85% of them seen just once. About this clone itself: The antigen remains undetermined.

The chain carries TRBV19 and TRBJ1-5; D gene ambiguous. This clonotype originated in a human patient who received an intestinal transplant, so some T cells may come from the graft donor. The specimen was PBMCs, collected 1070 days after transplant. In DNA form, the CDR3 reads TGTGCCAGTAGTCCCATCGGGGTCGGCAATCAGCCCCAGCATTTT. Residues: CASSPIGVGNQPQHF.